Following are 10 T cell receptor beta chains from one sample sequenced in a study of T cells after yellow fever vaccination. TCRdb processed the 5' RACE reads anew with MiXCR; each CDR3 protein has one entry. The data contain under 150,000 distinct CDR3 sequences, 7.7% of them singletons. The source was CD4+ T cells sorted from PBMCs, collected 5 days after the yellow fever booster vaccination. The receptor source for this set is a man in his thirties or forties who received the YFV17D yellow fever vaccine.

This clonotype was seen at least ten times. This chain links TRBV7-2 with TRBJ2-3, with TRBD2 matching 14 bases. The CDR3 sequence is 17 residues long. Germline lookup yields CDR1 SGHTA and CDR2 FQGNSA. J was trimmed by 2 bases and V by 5 bases; bases with no gene match: 6. The CDR3 here is CASSPRTSGRYTDTQYF. In nucleotides, the CDR3 is TGTGCCAGCAGCCCGCGGACTAGCGGGAGGTACACAGATACGCAGTATTTT.

This clonotype was found many times. The chain recombines TRBV28 with TRBJ2-7; TRBD1 matches 8 bases. The germline V gene has CDR1 MDHEN and CDR2 SYDVKM. V shed 3 bases, J shed 7 bases, and the junction held 8 bases outside the gene matches. This CDR3 has 14 amino acids. For the CDR3, the DNA is TGTGCCAGCAGTTTCGAGCAGGGGGCGGGTGAGCAGTACTTC. It encodes CASSFEQGAGEQYF.

This clonotype was seen a few times. The chain joins TRBV7-6 to TRBJ2-3, with 7 nucleotides matching TRBD2. CDR3 length equals 15 residues. V was pared by 4 bases and J by 6 bases, with 10 bases of the junction left unmatched. The germline CDR1 and CDR2 sequences are SGHVS and FNYEAQ. In DNA form, the CDR3 reads TGTGCCAGCAGCTCATGGGGGGAGGGAGCGGATACGCAGTATTTT. It yields the protein CASSSWGEGADTQYF.

This clonotype was picked up many times. In DNA, the CDR3 is TGTGCCAGCAGCTTCGGCGGAGTCAGATACCAAAGCTCCTACAATGAGCAGTTCTTC. Protein: CASSFGGVRYQSSYNEQFF. The rearrangement links TRBV11-2 to TRBJ2-1; D unclear. The CDR3 sequence is 19 residues long. Germline-derived CDR1 and CDR2 are SGHAT and FQNNGV. V lost 3 bases and J 0 bases, leaving 21 bases between the germline ends.

The sample holds many counts of this clonotype. V and J are TRBV18 and TRBJ1-2, with D tentatively TRBD1 (5 bases). Trimming took off 0 bases at V and 0 bases at J, with 11 bases between the two ends. Germline assignment: CDR1 KGHSH and CDR2 LQKENI. There are 16 residues in the CDR3. CDR3 bases: TGTGCCAGCTCACCACCGCTTCAGGGATCTAACTATGGCTACACCTTC. The encoded protein is CASSPPLQGSNYGYTF.

This clonotype was counted at least ten times. In DNA, the CDR3 is TGCGCCAGTACGGGACTAGCGCCTTCCGAGCAGTACTTC. Translated, it gives CASTGLAPSEQYF. The V and J genes are TRBV5-1 and TRBJ2-7, with TRBD2 matching over 10 bases. V shed 8 bases, J shed 6 bases, and the junction held 8 bases outside the gene matches. Germline V gene data show CDR1 as SGHRS and CDR2 as YFSETQ. The CDR3 runs 13 residues.

Many counts were recorded for this clonotype. The chain combines TRBV10-3 with TRBJ2-3, with a tentative D call TRBD2 (7 bases). Deletions cut 6 bases from V and 4 bases from J, with 11 bases between. This CDR3 comprises 13 residues. Germline V lookup: CDR1 ENHRY, CDR2 SYGVKD. The CDR3 region has the DNA TGTGCCATCAGAGGGGGGGGCGCAGATACGCAGTATTTT. It yields the protein CAIRGGGADTQYF.

This clonotype was picked up many times. The rearrangement links TRBV6-1 to TRBJ2-2, with 11 positions matching TRBD1. V shed 4 bases, J shed 4 bases, and the junction held 5 bases outside the gene matches. The CDR3 loop spans 16 amino acids. Germline V lookup: CDR1 MNHNS, CDR2 SASEGT. CDR3 amino acids: CASSAIGTGGTGELFF. In DNA, the CDR3 is TGTGCCAGCAGTGCCATCGGGACAGGGGGCACCGGGGAGCTGTTTTTT.

This clonotype was counted many times. The genes are TRBV20-1 and TRBJ2-7, with D unresolved. Looked up from germline, CDR1 is DFQATT and CDR2 is SNEGSKA (reference sequence). Trimming stripped 0 bases from V and 4 bases from J, with 13 bases between. The CDR3 runs 14 residues. CDR3 sequence: CSARDPKGRYEQYF. In DNA, the CDR3 is TGCAGTGCTAGAGATCCGAAAGGGCGGTACGAGCAGTACTTC.

Ten or more counts support this clonotype. This chain links TRBV7-2 with TRBJ2-3, with D hard to call. The CDR3 runs to 12 residues. V was pared by 8 bases and J by 5 bases, with 11 bases between. Germline V CDR1 and CDR2: SGHTA, FQGNSA. Written as DNA, the CDR3 is TGTGCCAGCGGAAACTCGGAAGATACGCAGTATTTT. Translated: CASGNSEDTQYF.